The 18 T cell receptor beta chains listed next were all sequenced from one sample in a study of cytomegalovirus exposure and HLA in healthy donors. Data came from immunoSEQ multiplex PCR; TCRdb stores just in-frame clones and leaves some out. Counted here are roughly 120,000 clones, 88% occurring once; the ten biggest clones make up about 2.1%. The sequenced sample consisted of PBMCs. The receptors were sampled from a woman younger than 30 in good health and CMV-seronegative.

This chain links TRBV7-2 with TRBJ1-2, with D unclear. This CDR3 comprises 13 residues. Trimming removed 2 bases at V and 3 bases at J, with 7 bases between. CDR1 SGHTA and CDR2 FQGNSA come from the germline V gene. The DNA of the CDR3 is TGTGCCAGCAGCTTAAACAGAGACTATGGCTACACCTTC. This codes for CASSLNRDYGYTF.

The rearrangement uses TRBV6-5 and TRBJ1-5; the match to TRBD1 covers 8 bases. Per the germline V gene, CDR1 is MNHEY and CDR2 is SVGAGI. This CDR3 comprises 13 residues. J gave up 7 bases and V 6 bases, and 5 bases lay outside the gene matches. CDR3 DNA: TGTGCCAGCAGGGACAGGGAGTCCCAGCCCCAGCATTTT. Translated: CASRDRESQPQHF.

The chain uses TRBV5-1 and TRBJ2-3; perhaps TRBD1 as D (6 bases). Trimming removed 0 bases from V and 4 bases from J, with 12 bases in between. This CDR3 spans 15 amino acids. CDR1 is SGHRS and CDR2 is YFSETQ in the germline V gene. CDR3 protein: CASSLGGPLSDTQYF. CDR3 in DNA: TGCGCCAGCAGCTTGGGGGGGCCGCTGTCAGATACGCAGTATTTT.

This clone was seen more than once but under ten times. The chain links TRBV7-2 to TRBJ2-7, with 11 nucleotides matching TRBD1. Germline values: CDR1 SGHTA, CDR2 FQGNSA. The CDR3 spans 14 residues. The ends lost 5 bases at V and 6 bases at J; junction bases unmatched: 6. The CDR3 sequence is CASSPRDRGGEQYF. CDR3 nucleotides: TGTGCCAGCAGCCCACGGGACAGGGGGGGCGAGCAGTACTTC.

The chain combines TRBV7-2 with TRBJ1-2, with D tentatively TRBD1 (6 bases). Germline CDR1 is SGHTA and CDR2 is FQGNSA. The V gene lost 5 bases and the J gene lost 5 bases, with 9 bases spanning the gap. The CDR3 loop spans 12 amino acids. The CDR3 loop reads CASSPTGYGYTF. CDR3 bases: TGTGCCAGCAGCCCTACAGGGTATGGCTACACCTTC.

The CDR3 nucleotides are TGTGCCAGCAGCCCGAGCTCCTACAATGAGCAGTTCTTC. This codes for CASSPSSYNEQFF. This chain joins TRBV11-3 and TRBJ2-1; D is ambiguous. Germline V gene data show CDR1 as SGHNT and CDR2 as YENEEA. The length of the CDR3 is 13 residues. The V gene lost 5 bases and the J gene lost 0 bases, with 5 bases spanning the gap.

V gene TRBV28 combines with J gene TRBJ1-1; TRBD1 agrees at 7 bases. Germline assignment: CDR1 MDHEN and CDR2 SYDVKM. Losses at the gene ends were 5 bases for V and 5 bases for J; bases not matched to a gene: 11. This CDR3 comprises 15 residues. The CDR3 here is CASSPPKGARTEAFF. The CDR3 DNA sequence: TGTGCCAGCAGTCCGCCGAAGGGGGCAAGGACTGAAGCTTTCTTT.

J is TRBJ2-1 and V is TRBV7-6; possibly TRBD2 for D (6 bases). The CDR3 runs to 15 residues. From germline, CDR1 is SGHVS and CDR2 FNYEAQ. Trimming took off 0 bases at V and 4 bases at J, with 10 bases between the two ends. CDR3 in amino acids: CASSLASGLYNEQFF. The CDR3 nucleotides read TGTGCCAGCAGCTTAGCTAGCGGACTGTACAATGAGCAGTTCTTC.

The chain employs TRBV2 and TRBJ2-3, with 9 bases matching TRBD2. The ends lost 8 bases at V and 4 bases at J; junction bases unmatched: 13. This CDR3 has 16 residues. Germline V lookup: CDR1 SNHLY, CDR2 FYNNEI. The CDR3 DNA is TGTGCCAGCTATACCTGGCAGCGGGGGGACTCAGATACGCAGTATTTT. Protein product: CASYTWQRGDSDTQYF.

V usage is TRBV5-1 and J usage is TRBJ2-7; D may be TRBD1 (6 bases). This CDR3 has 12 residues. Germline lookup yields CDR1 SGHRS and CDR2 YFSETQ. The V gene lost 4 bases and the J gene lost 5 bases, with 10 bases spanning the gap. In nucleotides, the CDR3 is TGCGCCAGCAGCGGGGACATCCACGAGCAGTACTTC. Residues: CASSGDIHEQYF.

The chain uses TRBV10-3 and TRBJ1-5, with a possible D match to TRBD1 (5 bases). V lost 4 bases and J 4 bases, leaving 5 bases between the germline ends. CDR3 length: 12 residues. Germline-derived CDR1 and CDR2 are ENHRY and SYGVKD. CDR3: CAISGTNQPQHF. The CDR3 coding sequence is TGTGCCATCAGTGGGACAAATCAGCCCCAGCATTTT.

The chain joins TRBV28 to TRBJ1-4, with TRBD1 matching over 8 bases. V lost 6 bases and J lost 7; bases outside the gene matches: 7. CDR1 is MDHEN and CDR2 is SYDVKM in the germline V gene. This CDR3 is 14 amino acids long. The CDR3 loop is CASSAGGAVEKLFF. The CDR3 nucleotides are TGTGCCAGCAGCGCAGGGGGCGCGGTTGAAAAACTGTTTTTT. Full variable domain (missing parts from reference TRBV28 and TRBJ1-4): DVKVTQSSRYLVKRTGEKVFLECVQDMDHENMFWYRQDPGLGLRLIYFSYDVKMKEKGDIPEGYSVSREKKERFSLILESASTNQTSMYLCASSAGGAVEKLFFGSGTQLSVL.

The V gene is TRBV30, the J gene TRBJ2-1; 13 bases fit TRBD2. V trimming: 5 bases; J trimming: 5 bases; junction bases outside the gene matches: 3. Per germline, CDR1 GTSNPN and CDR2 SVGIG (reference sequence). The CDR3 covers 14 residues. CDR3 DNA sequence: TGTGCCTGGGCCGGGACTAGCGGGGACAATGAGCAGTTCTTC. It codes for CAWAGTSGDNEQFF.

The chain uses TRBV27 and TRBJ1-5; 7 bases line up with TRBD1. V lost 1 base to trimming and J lost 4 bases; unmatched junction nucleotides: 4. The CDR3 has 15 residues. Germline V gene data show CDR1 as MNHEY and CDR2 as SMNVEV (reference sequence). CDR3 loop: CASSLFADRNQPQHF. Here the CDR3 DNA reads TGTGCCAGCAGTTTATTTGCGGACAGGAATCAGCCCCAGCATTTT.

J is TRBJ2-1 and V is TRBV11-3, with TRBD2 matching over 14 bases. The CDR3 covers 15 residues. CDR1 SGHNT and CDR2 YENEEA come from the germline V gene. Unmatched junction bases numbered 3, after V lost 5 bases and J lost 6 bases. CDR3 sequence (DNA): TGTGCCAGCAGCCCCGGGACTAGCGGGAGCAATGAGCAGTTCTTC. It specifies CASSPGTSGSNEQFF.

The chain joins TRBV5-4 to TRBJ2-2, with 7 positions matching TRBD1. CDR3 length: 14 residues. Germline-derived CDR1 and CDR2 are SGHNT and YYREEE (reference sequence). J was trimmed by 4 bases and V by 4 bases; bases with no gene match: 4. CDR3 in amino acids: CASSQGQSTGELFF. CDR3 in DNA: TGTGCCAGCAGCCAGGGACAGTCCACCGGGGAGCTGTTTTTT.

The V and J genes are TRBV18 and TRBJ1-2; 10 bases fit TRBD1. Per the germline V gene, CDR1 is KGHSH and CDR2 is LQKENI. V shed 3 bases, J shed 4 bases, and the junction held 5 bases outside the gene matches. The CDR3 is 15 amino acids. CDR3 sequence: CASSPPGQGVYGYTF. CDR3 in DNA: TGTGCCAGCTCACCCCCTGGACAGGGGGTCTATGGCTACACCTTC.

The V gene is TRBV20-1, the J gene TRBJ2-1, with TRBD2 matching 7 bases. J lost 12 bases, V lost 2 bases, and 4 bases had no gene match. The CDR3 length is 11 residues. Germline V gene sequence: CDR1 DFQATT, CDR2 SNEGSKA (reference sequence). CDR3 DNA sequence: TGCAGTGCTAGACCCCCGGGGGGGCAGTTCTTC. Protein product: CSARPPGGQFF.